This T cell receptor beta chain stems from a study of blood T cell repertoires in COVID-19. Study details: Sources were T cells, B-cell-depleted T cells, or PBMCs; the material itself was cDNA or gDNA.

For this clone: In the same sample, other DNA sequences code for this CDR3.

CDR3 length: 15 residues. Looked up from germline, CDR1 is SGDLS and CDR2 is YYNGEE. V was trimmed by 0 bases and J by 2 bases, leaving 10 bases between them. Original data processing: Amplification of reference gene primers was used by the study to estimate nucleated cell counts. The protocol was immunoSEQ multiplex PCR, while the TCRdb copy is restricted to in-frame clones and leaves out a portion. D and trimming were read from the DNA, whereas the V and J calls and clone size are those reported in that table. The sample holds a few hundred thousand clones, roughly nine tenths seen once. Participants reported their clinical history, and cohort assignment relied on those reports.

The chain couples TRBV9 to TRBJ2-3, with D perhaps TRBD1 (6 bases). Sequencing was performed on PBMCs or T cells enriched from blood (not recorded which). The receptor was derived from a human donor in a cohort exposed to, infected with or recovered from COVID-19 (not recorded which). The donor label of this sample is uncertain. The CDR3: CASSVGSGATDTQYF. The CDR3, as DNA: TGTGCCAGCAGCGTAGGGTCAGGGGCCACAGATACGCAGTATTTT.